This T cell receptor beta chain was profiled in a study of vaccination effects on CD4 cells after COVID-19. Overall study context: Samples were taken post-vaccine, and their median timing was 72 days after the second dose.

Profiling relied on immunoSEQ multiplex PCR, and the TCRdb table lists in-frame clones only, not all of them. The table lists about 80,000 clones, over 70% of them singletons. Sequencing followed a ViraFEST assay step that expanded antigen-specific CD4+ T cells with viral peptide pools. Researchers isolated CD4+ T cells once 9 to 11 days of culture had elapsed. Two-dose BNT162b2 or mRNA-1273 vaccination was given to participants. It was with about 10 IU/ml IL-2 and around 10 ug/ml peptides that 1.5 million to 2.5 million PBMC per well were cultured. This clone was counted a few times. Its antigen is currently unknown. Trimming at V came to 4 bases and at J to 5 bases, leaving 4 bases not matched to a gene. The length of the CDR3 is 13 residues. The germline V gene has CDR1 SGHNT and CDR2 YYREEE (reference sequence).

This TCR came from a human donor who received a COVID-19 vaccine. V usage is TRBV5-4 and J usage is TRBJ1-2, with 8 bases that match TRBD1. The material was CD4+ T cells from PBMCs cultured with HCoV-OC43 spike peptides, obtained after COVID-19 vaccination. The subset was: HCoV-OC43 spike overlapping peptide pool stimulation. CDR3 bases: TGTGCCAGCAGCGGGGACAGGTTATATGGCTACACCTTC. This translates into CASSGDRLYGYTF.